These T cell receptor beta chains were read from a single sample in a study of blood T cell repertoires in COVID-19. Produced via immunoSEQ multiplex PCR; TCRdb's table is partial and in-frame only. Of roughly 190,000 clones listed, 84% are singletons. The sequenced sample was PBMCs or T cells enriched from blood (not recorded which). The receptor source for this set is a woman aged 25 to 39 who had been exposed to COVID-19. Both conserved end residues are part of each CDR3. Each record gives: J gene, D gene, V gene, CDR3 protein, CDR3 DNA. The D gene is left open where the match is weak.

TRBJ1-5	TRBD1	TRBV3-1/TRBV3-2	CASSQGTGSQHF	TGTGCCAGCAGCCAAGGGACAGGGTCCCAGCATTTT
TRBJ1-5	TRBD1	TRBV5-1	CASSPDRGGPQHF	TGCGCCAGCAGCCCAGACAGGGGAGGGCCCCAGCATTTT
TRBJ2-1	TRBD2	TRBV4-1	CASSQTALAGSSYNEQFF	TGCGCCAGCAGCCAGACAGCCCTAGCGGGGAGCTCCTACAATGAGCAGTTCTTC
TRBJ2-3	-	TRBV9	CASSVAGDTQYF	TGTGCCAGCAGCGTTGCGGGAGATACGCAGTATTTT
TRBJ1-2	-	TRBV18	CASSPDSEITGYTF	TGTGCCAGCTCACCAGACAGTGAAATTACTGGCTACACCTTC
TRBJ2-7	TRBD1	TRBV30	CAGTGTGSYEQYF	TGTGCCGGAACCGGGACAGGGTCCTACGAGCAGTACTTC
TRBJ2-7	TRBD1	TRBV5-5	CASSWGQGSYEQYF	TGTGCCAGCAGCTGGGGACAGGGTTCGTACGAGCAGTACTTC
TRBJ2-5	TRBD2	TRBV4-1	CASSQDASGGYQETQYF	TGCGCCAGCAGCCAAGACGCTAGCGGGGGGTACCAAGAGACCCAGTACTTC
TRBJ1-1	TRBD1	TRBV6-5	CASSYYGQGGTEAFF	TGTGCCAGCAGTTACTACGGACAGGGCGGCACTGAAGCTTTCTTT
TRBJ1-2	-	TRBV15	CATRDIRQVYGYTF	TGTGCCACCAGAGATATACGACAGGTCTATGGCTACACCTTC
TRBJ2-4	TRBD1	TRBV18	CASSRGDRGKNIQYF	TGTGCCAGCTCACGGGGAGACAGGGGGAAAAACATTCAGTACTTC
TRBJ2-3	-	TRBV6-5	CASSPARLSTDTQYF	TGTGCCAGCAGCCCCGCCCGACTTAGCACAGATACGCAGTATTTT
TRBJ2-7	-	TRBV4-1	CASSQYWGVGSYEQYF	TGCGCCAGCAGCCAATACTGGGGGGTGGGCTCCTACGAGCAGTACTTC
TRBJ2-7	-	TRBV25-1	CASSGRSSYEQYF	TGTGCCAGCAGTGGGAGGAGCTCCTACGAGCAGTACTTC
TRBJ1-2	-	TRBV13	CASGDDRNYGYTF	TGTGCCAGTGGAGACGACAGAAACTATGGCTACACCTTC
TRBJ2-3	TRBD2	TRBV10-3	CATGGGGTDTQYF	TGTGCCACGGGGGGGGGTGGCACAGATACGCAGTATTTT
TRBJ2-1	TRBD2	TRBV11-2	CASSLYTSGGGLGNEQFF	TGTGCCAGCAGCTTATATACTAGCGGGGGGGGACTGGGCAATGAGCAGTTCTTC
TRBJ1-2	-	TRBV24-1	CATSDLPNVALLGYGYTF	TGTGCCACCAGTGATTTGCCAAACGTGGCCCTCCTTGGCTATGGCTACACCTTC
TRBJ1-1	-	TRBV3-1/TRBV3-2	CASSLARDRRDTEAFF	TGTGCCAGCAGCCTCGCCCGCGACAGGCGGGACACTGAAGCTTTCTTT
TRBJ1-2	TRBD1	TRBV5-4	CASSLGTGNNGYTF	TGTGCCAGCAGCTTGGGGACAGGTAATAATGGCTACACCTTC